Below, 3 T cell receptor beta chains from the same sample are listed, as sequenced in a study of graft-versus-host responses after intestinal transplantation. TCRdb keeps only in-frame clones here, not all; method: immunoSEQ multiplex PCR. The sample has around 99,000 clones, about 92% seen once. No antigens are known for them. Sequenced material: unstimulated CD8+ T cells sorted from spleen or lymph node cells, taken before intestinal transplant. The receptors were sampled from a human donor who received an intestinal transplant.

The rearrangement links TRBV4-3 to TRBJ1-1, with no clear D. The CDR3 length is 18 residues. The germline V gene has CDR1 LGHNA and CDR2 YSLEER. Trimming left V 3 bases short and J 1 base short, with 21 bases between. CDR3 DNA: TGCGCCAGCAGCCACCAGTGGATGGAGACGGATGCGAACACTGAAGCTTTCTTT. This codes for CASSHQWMETDANTEAFF.

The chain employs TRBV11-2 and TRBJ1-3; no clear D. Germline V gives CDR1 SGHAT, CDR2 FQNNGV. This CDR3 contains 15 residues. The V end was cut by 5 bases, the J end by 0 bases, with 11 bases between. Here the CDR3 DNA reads TGTGCCAGCAGCCTAGGGTTCAGCTCTGGAAACACCATATATTTT. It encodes CASSLGFSSGNTIYF.

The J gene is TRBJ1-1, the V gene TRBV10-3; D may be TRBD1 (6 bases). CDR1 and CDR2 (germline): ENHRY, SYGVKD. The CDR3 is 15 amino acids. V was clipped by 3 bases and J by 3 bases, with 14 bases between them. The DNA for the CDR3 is TGTGCCATCAGTGAAGCTACAGGGCAGGACACTGAAGCTTTCTTT. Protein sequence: CAISEATGQDTEAFF.